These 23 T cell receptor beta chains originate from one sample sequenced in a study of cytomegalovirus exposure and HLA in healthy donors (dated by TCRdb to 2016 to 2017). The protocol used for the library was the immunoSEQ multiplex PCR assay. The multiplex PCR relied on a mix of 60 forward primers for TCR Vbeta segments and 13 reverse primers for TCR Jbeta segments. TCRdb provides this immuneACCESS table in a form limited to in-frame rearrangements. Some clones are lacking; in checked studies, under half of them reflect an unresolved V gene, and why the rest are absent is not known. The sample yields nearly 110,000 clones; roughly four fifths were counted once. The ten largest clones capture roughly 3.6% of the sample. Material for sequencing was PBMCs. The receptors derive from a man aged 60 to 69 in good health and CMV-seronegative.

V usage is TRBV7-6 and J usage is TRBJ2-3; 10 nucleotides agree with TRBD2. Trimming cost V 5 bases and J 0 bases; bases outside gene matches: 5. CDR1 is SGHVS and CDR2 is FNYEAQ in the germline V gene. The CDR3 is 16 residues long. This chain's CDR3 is CASSQLAGTSTDTQYF. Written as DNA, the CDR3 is TGTGCCAGCAGCCAACTAGCGGGGACGAGCACAGATACGCAGTATTTT.

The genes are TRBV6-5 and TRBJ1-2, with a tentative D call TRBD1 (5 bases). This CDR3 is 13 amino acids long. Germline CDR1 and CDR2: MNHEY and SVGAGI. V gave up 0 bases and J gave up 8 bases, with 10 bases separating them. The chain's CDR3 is CASSYSQGLGYTF. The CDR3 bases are TGTGCCAGCAGTTACTCGCAGGGTTTAGGCTACACCTTC.

The CDR3 nucleotides read TGTGCCAGCAGCTTGGTTACAGGGTCCTCTGGAAACACCATATATTTT. As protein: CASSLVTGSSGNTIYF. The V gene is TRBV5-6, the J gene TRBJ1-3, with D tentatively TRBD1 (6 bases). From germline, CDR1 is SGHDT and CDR2 YYEEEE. Between the trimmed V and J ends, which lost 0 bases and 0 bases, there was a span of 10 bases. The CDR3 runs 16 residues.

CDR3 sequence (DNA): TGTGCCAGCAGCTTGAGTCTGACTAGCGGGGGGGAAGAGACCCAGTACTTC. Protein: CASSLSLTSGGEETQYF. The J gene is TRBJ2-5, the V gene TRBV5-4, with 14 bases aligning to TRBD2. In germline, CDR1 is SGHNT, CDR2 YYREEE (reference sequence). This CDR3 has 17 amino acids. Unmatched junction bases numbered 5, after V lost 1 base and J lost 3 bases.

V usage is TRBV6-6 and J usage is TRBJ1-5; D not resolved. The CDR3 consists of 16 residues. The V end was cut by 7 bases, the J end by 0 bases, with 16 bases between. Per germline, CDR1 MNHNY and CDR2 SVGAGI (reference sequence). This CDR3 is CASTPWETNSNQPQHF. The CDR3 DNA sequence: TGTGCCAGCACCCCTTGGGAGACTAATAGCAATCAGCCCCAGCATTTT.

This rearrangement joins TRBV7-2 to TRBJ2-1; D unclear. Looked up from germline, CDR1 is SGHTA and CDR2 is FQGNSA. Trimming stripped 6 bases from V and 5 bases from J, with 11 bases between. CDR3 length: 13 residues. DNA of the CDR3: TGTGCCAGCAGAAATGGGCTGAACAATGAGCAGTTCTTC. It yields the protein CASRNGLNNEQFF.

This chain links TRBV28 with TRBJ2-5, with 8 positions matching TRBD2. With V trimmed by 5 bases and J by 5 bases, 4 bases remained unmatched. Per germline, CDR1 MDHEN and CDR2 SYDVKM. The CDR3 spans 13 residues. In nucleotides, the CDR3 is TGTGCCAGCAGTCGCGGGGGGCTGGAGACCCAGTACTTC. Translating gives CASSRGGLETQYF.

CDR3 sequence: CAWTRGGRIISPLHF. For the CDR3, the DNA is TGTGCCTGGACCCGGGGTGGGAGGATAATCTCACCCCTCCACTTT. V usage is TRBV30 and J usage is TRBJ1-6; D remains ambiguous. The CDR3 is 15 residues long. Germline CDR1 GTSNPN, CDR2 SVGIG (reference sequence). Trimming took off 4 bases at V and 10 bases at J, with 20 bases between the two ends.

CDR3: CATRGGIQETQYF. CDR3 in DNA: TGTGCCACTAGAGGCGGGATCCAAGAGACCCAGTACTTC. V is TRBV6-5 and J is TRBJ2-5; a possible D gene is TRBD2 (6 bases). This CDR3 is 13 amino acids long. Germline values: CDR1 MNHEY, CDR2 SVGAGI. The V end lost 10 bases, the J end lost 1 base, and 13 bases lay between the germline ends.

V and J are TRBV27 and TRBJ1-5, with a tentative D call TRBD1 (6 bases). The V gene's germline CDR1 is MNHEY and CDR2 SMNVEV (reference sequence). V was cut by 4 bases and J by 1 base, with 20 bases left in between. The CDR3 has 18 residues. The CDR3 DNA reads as TGTGCCAGCAGTTCCCCTCCCCGGGACACGTGGAGCAATCAGCCCCAGCATTTT. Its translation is CASSSPPRDTWSNQPQHF.

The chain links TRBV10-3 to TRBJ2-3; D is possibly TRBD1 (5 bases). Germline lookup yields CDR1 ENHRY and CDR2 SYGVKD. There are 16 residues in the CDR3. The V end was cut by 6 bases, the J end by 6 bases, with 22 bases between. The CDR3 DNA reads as TGTGCCATCAGCCCAGGGCTAAATGTTCGTCCGGATACGCAGTATTTT. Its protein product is CAISPGLNVRPDTQYF.

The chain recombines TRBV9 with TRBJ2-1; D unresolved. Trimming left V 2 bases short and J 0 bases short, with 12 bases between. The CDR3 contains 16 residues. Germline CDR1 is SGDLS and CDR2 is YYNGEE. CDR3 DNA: TGTGCCAGCAGCGTGCACGCACAAAGCTCCTACAATGAGCAGTTCTTC. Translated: CASSVHAQSSYNEQFF.

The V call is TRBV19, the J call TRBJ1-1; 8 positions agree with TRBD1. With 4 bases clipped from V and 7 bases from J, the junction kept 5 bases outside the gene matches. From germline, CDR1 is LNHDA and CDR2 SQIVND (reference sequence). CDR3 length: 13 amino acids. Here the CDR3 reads CASSKTGVREAFF. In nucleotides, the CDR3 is TGTGCCAGTAGTAAGACAGGGGTTCGTGAAGCTTTCTTT.

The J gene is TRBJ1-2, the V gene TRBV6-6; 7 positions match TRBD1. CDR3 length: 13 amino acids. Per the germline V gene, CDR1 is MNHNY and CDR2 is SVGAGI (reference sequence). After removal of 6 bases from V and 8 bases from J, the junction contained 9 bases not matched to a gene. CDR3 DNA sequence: TGTGCCAGCAGACCGGGGACAGTTTTCGGCTACACCTTC. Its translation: CASRPGTVFGYTF.

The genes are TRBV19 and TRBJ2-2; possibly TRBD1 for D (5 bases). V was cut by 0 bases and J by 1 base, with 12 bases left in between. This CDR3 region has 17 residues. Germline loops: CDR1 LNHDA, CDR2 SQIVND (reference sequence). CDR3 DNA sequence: TGTGCCAGTAGTATAGATCGTCGGCAGGGGAACACCGGGGAGCTGTTTTTT. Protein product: CASSIDRRQGNTGELFF.

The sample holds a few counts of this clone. This CDR3 is CASSRDREGQPQHF. The CDR3 region has the DNA TGTGCCAGCAGTCGCGACAGGGAAGGTCAGCCCCAGCATTTT. The chain links TRBV6-5 to TRBJ1-5; 7 bases are a match to TRBD1. Germline assignment: CDR1 MNHEY and CDR2 SVGAGI. Trimming removed 5 bases from V and 6 bases from J; junction bases left unmatched: 7. This CDR3 region has 14 residues.

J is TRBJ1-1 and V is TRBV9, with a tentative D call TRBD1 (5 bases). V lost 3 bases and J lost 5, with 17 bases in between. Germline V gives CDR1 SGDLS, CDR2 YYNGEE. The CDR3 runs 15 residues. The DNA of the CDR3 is TGTGCCAGCAGCGGACTCCCTGGAGGGGAGACTGAAGCTTTCTTT. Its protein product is CASSGLPGGETEAFF.

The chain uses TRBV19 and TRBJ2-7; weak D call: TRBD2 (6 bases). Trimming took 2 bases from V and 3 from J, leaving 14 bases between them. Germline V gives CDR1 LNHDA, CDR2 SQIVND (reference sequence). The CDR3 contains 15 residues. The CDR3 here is CASSIRAGTVYEQYV. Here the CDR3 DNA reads TGTGCCAGTAGTATAAGGGCAGGGACTGTCTACGAGCAGTACGTC.

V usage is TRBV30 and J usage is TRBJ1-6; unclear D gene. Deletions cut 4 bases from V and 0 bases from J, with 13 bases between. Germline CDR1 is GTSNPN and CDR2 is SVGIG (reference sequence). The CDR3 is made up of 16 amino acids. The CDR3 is CAWNSRDGSYNSPLHF. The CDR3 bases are TGTGCCTGGAACTCACGCGATGGCTCCTATAATTCACCCCTCCACTTT.

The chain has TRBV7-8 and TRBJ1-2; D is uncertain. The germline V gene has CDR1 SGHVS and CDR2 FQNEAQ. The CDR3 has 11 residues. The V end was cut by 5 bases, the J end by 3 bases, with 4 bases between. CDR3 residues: CASSRDYGYTF. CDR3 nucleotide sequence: TGTGCCAGCAGCCGGGACTATGGCTACACCTTC.

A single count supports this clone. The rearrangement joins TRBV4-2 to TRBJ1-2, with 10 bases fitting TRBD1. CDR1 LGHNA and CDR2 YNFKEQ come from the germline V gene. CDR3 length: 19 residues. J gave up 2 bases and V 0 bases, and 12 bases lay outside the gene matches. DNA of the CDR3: TGTGCCAGCAGCCAAGACCTCGACAGGGGGCCCTTCAGGAACTATGGCTACACCTTC. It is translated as CASSQDLDRGPFRNYGYTF.

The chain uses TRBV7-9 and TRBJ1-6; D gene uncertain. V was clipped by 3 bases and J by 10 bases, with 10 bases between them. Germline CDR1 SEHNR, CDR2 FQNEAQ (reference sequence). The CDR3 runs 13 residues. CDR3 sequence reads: CASSFVESSPLHF. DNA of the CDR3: TGTGCCAGCAGCTTCGTCGAGAGCTCACCCCTCCACTTT.

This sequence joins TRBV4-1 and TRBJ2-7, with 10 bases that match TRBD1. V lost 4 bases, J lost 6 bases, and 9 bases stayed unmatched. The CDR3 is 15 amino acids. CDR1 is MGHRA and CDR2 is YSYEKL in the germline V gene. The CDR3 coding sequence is TGCGCCAGCAGCCGTACGCTGGGACAGGGGCTCGAGCAGTACTTC. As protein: CASSRTLGQGLEQYF.